This TCR beta chain was captured in a study of T cells after posttransplantation cyclophosphamide. Trimming took 6 bases from V and 3 from J, leaving 18 bases between them. This CDR3 has 16 amino acids. Germline lookup yields CDR1 WSHSY and CDR2 SAAADI. Sampled 1 year posttransplant, controls received myeloablative marrow transplants, methotrexate and a calcineurin inhibitor. Regarding the study as a whole: Donor-recipient repertoire similarity was low at 1-2 months, rising over year one. TRB overlap between skin or GI tissue T cells and blood was limited. TRB clonality was highly associated with recipient CMV seropositivity and reactivation.

This table comes from immunoSEQ multiplex PCR, and its TCRdb copy is limited to in-frame clones, with some not included. The top ten clones hold roughly 4% of a sample with around 9,400 clones, around 92% of them seen once. This clone was observed a single time. The antigen is undetermined. Specimen: PBMCs, collected just over 440 days after allogeneic stem cell transplant with calcineurin inhibitor and methotrexate. The source is a male patient aged 50 to 59 who received an allogeneic stem cell transplant from an unrelated donor, was CMV-positive, and had chronic GVHD only. T cells may partly derive from the graft donor. The chain joins TRBV10-2 to TRBJ2-1; possible D gene TRBD1, 6 bases. As DNA, the CDR3 is TGCGCCAGCAGGACCCGCGACAGGTCTTTCTACAATGAGCAGTTCTTC. Translating gives CASRTRDRSFYNEQFF.